This is a list of T cell receptor beta chains from one sample in a study of T-cell memory formation after mild COVID-19. TCRdb called the 5' RACE reads again in MiXCR, with one record for every CDR3 protein. The sample consists of 560,000 or so distinct CDR3 sequences, approximately 15% of them appearing once. The source material was PBMCs or a T cell subset sorted from them (not recorded which). The receptors derive from an adult woman who had mild COVID-19 (a few samples of this study predate the infection). Cell type and time point are not known. Each CDR3 is given with its conserved first and last residue. A D gene is named only where the DNA matches it firmly. Rows may omit the clone size; those that give it use once, few, many or a size class.

CDR3aa: CATSDPSGRAAETQYF
CDR3nt: TGTGCCACCAGTGATCCTAGCGGGAGGGCCGCGGAGACCCAGTACTTC
v_gene: TRBV24-1
j_gene: TRBJ2-5
abundance: .
d_gene: TRBD2

CDR3aa: CASSLVLGANTEAFF
CDR3nt: TGTGCCAGCAGCTTAGTGCTAGGGGCGAACACTGAAGCTTTCTTT
v_gene: TRBV7-9
j_gene: TRBJ1-1
abundance: few
d_gene: .

CDR3aa: CATSDPRGGYNEQFF
CDR3nt: TGTGCCACCAGTGACCCCCGGGGGGGTTACAATGAGCAGTTCTTC
v_gene: TRBV24-1
j_gene: TRBJ2-1
abundance: few
d_gene: TRBD2

CDR3aa: CASSSPMAGREQYF
CDR3nt: TGTGCCAGCAGTTCCCCGATGGCAGGGAGGGAGCAGTACTTC
v_gene: TRBV6-5
j_gene: TRBJ2-7
abundance: .
d_gene: .

CDR3aa: CSGLNTGELFF
CDR3nt: TGCAGCGGACTGAACACCGGGGAGCTGTTTTTT
v_gene: TRBV29-1
j_gene: TRBJ2-2
abundance: few
d_gene: .

CDR3aa: CASSVQAGYEQYF
CDR3nt: TGTGCCAGCAGTGTACAAGCGGGGTACGAGCAGTACTTC
v_gene: TRBV12-3/TRBV12-4
j_gene: TRBJ2-7
abundance: few
d_gene: TRBD2

CDR3aa: CASSYSPGLAVIAKNIQYF
CDR3nt: TGTGCCAGCAGTTACTCCCCGGGACTAGCGGTAATAGCCAAAAACATTCAGTACTTC
v_gene: TRBV6-2/TRBV6-3
j_gene: TRBJ2-4
abundance: .
d_gene: TRBD2

CDR3aa: CATSDGATGNTEAFF
CDR3nt: TGTGCCACCAGTGATGGGGCTACGGGGAACACTGAAGCTTTCTTT
v_gene: TRBV24-1
j_gene: TRBJ1-1
abundance: .
d_gene: .

CDR3aa: CSVELGSYEQYF
CDR3nt: TGCAGCGTTGAGCTCGGGTCCTACGAGCAGTACTTC
v_gene: TRBV29-1
j_gene: TRBJ2-7
abundance: many
d_gene: .

CDR3aa: CASSSRGFYYNEQFF
CDR3nt: TGTGCCAGCAGTTCACGGGGGTTCTACTACAATGAGCAGTTCTTC
v_gene: TRBV12-3/TRBV12-4
j_gene: TRBJ2-1
abundance: .
d_gene: .

CDR3aa: CASSYRPSGRGEQYF
CDR3nt: TGTGCCAGCAGTTATCGGCCTAGCGGTAGGGGCGAGCAGTACTTC
v_gene: TRBV6-5
j_gene: TRBJ2-7
abundance: .
d_gene: TRBD2

CDR3aa: CASSSYITEAFF
CDR3nt: TGTGCCAGCAGCTCCTACATCACTGAAGCTTTCTTT
v_gene: TRBV7-6
j_gene: TRBJ1-1
abundance: few
d_gene: .

CDR3aa: CASRRGAGAYEQYF
CDR3nt: TGTGCCAGTAGGCGGGGGGCCGGCGCCTACGAGCAGTACTTC
v_gene: TRBV19
j_gene: TRBJ2-7
abundance: few
d_gene: TRBD2

CDR3aa: CASSQSASGRARLETQYF
CDR3nt: TGTGCCAGCAGCCAGTCAGCGAGCGGGAGGGCCAGACTGGAGACCCAGTACTTC
v_gene: TRBV3-1
j_gene: TRBJ2-5
abundance: few
d_gene: TRBD2

CDR3aa: CASSLGPKGMTYEQYF
CDR3nt: TGTGCCAGCAGCTTAGGGCCCAAGGGAATGACCTACGAGCAGTACTTC
v_gene: TRBV11-2
j_gene: TRBJ2-7
abundance: .
d_gene: .

CDR3aa: CASSLRRVDTEAFF
CDR3nt: TGTGCCAGCAGCCTCCGACGGGTGGACACTGAAGCTTTCTTT
v_gene: TRBV12-3/TRBV12-4
j_gene: TRBJ1-1
abundance: few
d_gene: .

CDR3aa: CASSGLSGGYTF
CDR3nt: TGTGCCAGCAGTGGCCTGTCGGGTGGCTACACCTTC
v_gene: TRBV12-3/TRBV12-4
j_gene: TRBJ1-2
abundance: few
d_gene: .

CDR3aa: CASSHIDRDSGEQYF
CDR3nt: TGCGCCAGCAGCCACATCGACAGGGATTCGGGGGAGCAGTACTTC
v_gene: TRBV4-1
j_gene: TRBJ2-7
abundance: few
d_gene: TRBD1

CDR3aa: CASSYRTSGSSYEQYF
CDR3nt: TGTGCCAGCAGTTACAGGACTAGCGGGAGTAGCTACGAGCAGTACTTC
v_gene: TRBV6-5
j_gene: TRBJ2-7
abundance: .
d_gene: TRBD2

CDR3aa: CASSLRRYGKLFF
CDR3nt: TGTGCCAGCAGCCTCAGGCGATACGGTAAACTGTTTTTT
v_gene: TRBV7-6
j_gene: TRBJ1-4
abundance: few
d_gene: .

CDR3aa: CASSPGTGNSGANVLTF
CDR3nt: TGTGCCAGCAGCCCCGGGACAGGCAACTCTGGGGCCAACGTCCTGACTTTC
v_gene: TRBV7-3
j_gene: TRBJ2-6
abundance: .
d_gene: TRBD1

CDR3aa: CASSQAGTGGNSPLHF
CDR3nt: TGTGCCAGCAGCCAAGCCGGGACAGGGGGGAATTCACCCCTCCACTTT
v_gene: TRBV3-1
j_gene: TRBJ1-6
abundance: few
d_gene: TRBD1

CDR3aa: CASSLAGFKETQYF
CDR3nt: TGTGCCAGCAGCTTGGCGGGGTTTAAAGAGACCCAGTACTTC
v_gene: TRBV7-2
j_gene: TRBJ2-5
abundance: .
d_gene: .

CDR3aa: CASSFSEGPGYTF
CDR3nt: TGTGCCAGCAGTTTCAGTGAAGGGCCAGGCTACACCTTC
v_gene: TRBV12-3/TRBV12-4
j_gene: TRBJ1-2
abundance: .
d_gene: .

CDR3aa: CSADRANSNQPQHF
CDR3nt: TGCAGTGCTGACAGGGCGAATAGCAATCAGCCCCAGCATTTT
v_gene: TRBV20-1
j_gene: TRBJ1-5
abundance: .
d_gene: TRBD1

CDR3aa: CSARDPGAPYNEQFF
CDR3nt: TGCAGTGCTAGAGATCCCGGGGCCCCCTACAATGAGCAGTTCTTC
v_gene: TRBV20-1
j_gene: TRBJ2-1
abundance: few
d_gene: .

CDR3aa: CAISEISSGSPKTQYF
CDR3nt: TGTGCCATCAGTGAAATCTCAAGCGGGAGTCCGAAGACCCAGTACTTC
v_gene: TRBV10-3
j_gene: TRBJ2-5
abundance: .
d_gene: TRBD2

CDR3aa: CASSASGYEQYF
CDR3nt: TGCGCCAGCAGTGCTAGCGGGTACGAGCAGTACTTC
v_gene: TRBV5-1
j_gene: TRBJ2-7
abundance: few
d_gene: TRBD2

CDR3aa: CASSIGDGRYNEQFF
CDR3nt: TGTGCCAGTAGTATAGGCGACGGACGCTACAATGAGCAGTTCTTC
v_gene: TRBV19
j_gene: TRBJ2-1
abundance: .
d_gene: .

CDR3aa: CASIPTPGSYEQYF
CDR3nt: TGTGCCAGCATCCCTACTCCCGGGTCCTACGAGCAGTACTTC
v_gene: TRBV7-9
j_gene: TRBJ2-7
abundance: few
d_gene: .

CDR3aa: CASSTGLAGDGYEQYF
CDR3nt: TGCGCCAGCAGCACCGGACTAGCGGGAGACGGCTACGAGCAGTACTTC
v_gene: TRBV5-1
j_gene: TRBJ2-7
abundance: .
d_gene: TRBD2

CDR3aa: CASSESGTSGGRVNNEQFF
CDR3nt: TGCGCCAGCAGTGAGTCCGGGACTAGCGGGGGGAGGGTCAACAATGAGCAGTTCTTC
v_gene: TRBV10-2
j_gene: TRBJ2-1
abundance: .
d_gene: TRBD2

CDR3aa: CASSPEQIPHEQFF
CDR3nt: TGCGCCAGCAGTCCGGAGCAGATCCCCCATGAGCAGTTCTTC
v_gene: TRBV4-3
j_gene: TRBJ2-1
abundance: many
d_gene: .

CDR3aa: CASSFSGVRGFF
CDR3nt: TGTGCCAGCAGCTTTTCAGGGGTCCGGGGGTTCTTC
v_gene: TRBV5-6
j_gene: TRBJ2-1
abundance: few
d_gene: .

CDR3aa: CSAKAADLREYEQYF
CDR3nt: TGCAGTGCTAAGGCGGCGGACTTGCGAGAATACGAGCAGTACTTC
v_gene: TRBV20-1
j_gene: TRBJ2-7
abundance: many
d_gene: .

CDR3aa: CASRRGPVPYNEQFF
CDR3nt: TGTGCCAGCAGGAGGGGCCCTGTCCCCTACAATGAGCAGTTCTTC
v_gene: TRBV12-3/TRBV12-4
j_gene: TRBJ2-1
abundance: few
d_gene: .

CDR3aa: CASSPVGTSDAEQFF
CDR3nt: TGTGCCAGCTCTCCGGTAGGGACTAGCGATGCTGAGCAGTTCTTC
v_gene: TRBV18
j_gene: TRBJ2-1
abundance: .
d_gene: TRBD2

CDR3aa: CASSQGSSEQYF
CDR3nt: TGCGCCAGCAGCCAAGGGTCGTCCGAGCAGTACTTC
v_gene: TRBV4-1
j_gene: TRBJ2-7
abundance: .
d_gene: .

CDR3aa: CASSLGAQGARNTEAFF
CDR3nt: TGTGCCAGCAGCTTAGGGGCCCAGGGGGCACGGAACACTGAAGCTTTCTTT
v_gene: TRBV13
j_gene: TRBJ1-1
abundance: few
d_gene: TRBD1

CDR3aa: CSARDPNWDSENIQYF
CDR3nt: TGCAGTGCTAGAGATCCCAATTGGGACTCGGAAAACATTCAGTACTTC
v_gene: TRBV20-1
j_gene: TRBJ2-4
abundance: few
d_gene: .

CDR3aa: CASSGWLGASPYEQYF
CDR3nt: TGTGCCAGCAGTGGTTGGCTCGGTGCCTCCCCCTACGAGCAGTACTTC
v_gene: TRBV9
j_gene: TRBJ2-7
abundance: .
d_gene: .

CDR3aa: CASARDGNTEAFF
CDR3nt: TGTGCCAGCGCTCGTGACGGGAACACTGAAGCTTTCTTT
v_gene: TRBV25-1
j_gene: TRBJ1-1
abundance: few
d_gene: .

CDR3aa: CSVEDPGVGGELFF
CDR3nt: TGCAGCGTTGAAGATCCGGGGGTGGGTGGGGAGCTGTTTTTT
v_gene: TRBV29-1
j_gene: TRBJ2-2
abundance: .
d_gene: .

CDR3aa: CASSTDAGSVYEQYF
CDR3nt: TGTGCCAGCAGCACAGACGCAGGGTCTGTTTACGAGCAGTACTTC
v_gene: TRBV4-2
j_gene: TRBJ2-7
abundance: few
d_gene: .

CDR3aa: CASSLGGIWRGTEAFF
CDR3nt: TGCGCCAGCAGCTTGGGAGGAATTTGGCGCGGCACTGAAGCTTTCTTT
v_gene: TRBV5-1
j_gene: TRBJ1-1
abundance: few
d_gene: .

CDR3aa: CASKLNSGSVTGELFF
CDR3nt: TGTGCCAGCAAGTTGAATAGCGGGTCGGTCACCGGGGAGCTGTTTTTT
v_gene: TRBV7-9
j_gene: TRBJ2-2
abundance: few
d_gene: TRBD2

CDR3aa: CASSQDPIGGLYNEQFF
CDR3nt: TGCGCCAGCAGCCAAGACCCCATTGGGGGCCTGTACAATGAGCAGTTCTTC
v_gene: TRBV4-1
j_gene: TRBJ2-1
abundance: .
d_gene: .

CDR3aa: CASSHGYRAKGFNYGYTF
CDR3nt: TGCGCCAGCAGCCACGGATACCGGGCCAAAGGCTTTAACTATGGCTACACCTTC
v_gene: TRBV5-1
j_gene: TRBJ1-2
abundance: .
d_gene: .

CDR3aa: CASSLSGVSGSLKQYF
CDR3nt: TGTGCCAGCAGTTTATCCGGTGTTAGCGGGAGCCTTAAGCAGTACTTC
v_gene: TRBV27
j_gene: TRBJ2-7
abundance: few
d_gene: TRBD2

CDR3aa: CASNDLTTNEQFF
CDR3nt: TGCGCCAGCAACGACCTAACGACCAATGAGCAGTTCTTC
v_gene: TRBV5-1
j_gene: TRBJ2-1
abundance: .
d_gene: .